Below, one TCR beta chain is given with its context. This sample is drawn from a study of blood T cell repertoires in COVID-19. Study context: Material from acute and convalescent COVID-19 was sourced from the United States, Italy and Spain. T cells, B-cell-depleted T cells, or PBMCs supplied cDNA or gDNA.

The germline V and J ends were trimmed by 6 bases and 4 bases, with 13 bases remaining between them. The CDR3 extends over 15 amino acids. CDR1 MNHEY and CDR2 SVGEGT come from the germline V gene. Here immunoSEQ multiplex PCR was the method, and the copy in TCRdb shows in-frame clones only, minus some. Here the sample spans hundreds of thousands of clones, less than 90% being singletons. The sequence was collected from a woman between 45 and 65 years old with acute or convalescent COVID-19. The chain combines TRBV6-2 or TRBV6-3 with TRBJ2-6; the D gene is possibly TRBD2 (6 bases). The sample taken for sequencing was peripheral blood. The CDR3 is CASSRERAGANVLTF. CDR3 coding DNA: TGTGCCAGCAGCCGTGAGCGGGCCGGGGCCAACGTCCTGACTTTC.